This passage covers 10 T cell receptor beta chains from one sample sequenced in a study of cytotoxic CD8 clonotypes in ibrutinib-treated CLL. Produced via immunoSEQ multiplex PCR; TCRdb's table is partial and in-frame only. The sample records about 69,000 clones, approximately 80% being singletons. The input for sequencing was PBMCs, taken at disease progression, from a patient treated with ibrutinib. The receptor source for this set is a human donor with chronic lymphocytic leukemia.

This clone has a handful of counts. The chain recombines TRBV30 with TRBJ2-7; 11 positions agree with TRBD1. Trimming removed 2 bases from V and 3 bases from J; junction bases left unmatched: 6. The CDR3 extends over 15 amino acids. Looked up from germline, CDR1 is GTSNPN and CDR2 is SVGIG (reference sequence). The CDR3 spells CAWSPGQGVVYEQYF. CDR3 coding DNA: TGTGCCTGGAGTCCGGGACAGGGGGTCGTCTACGAGCAGTACTTC.

The V gene is TRBV7-9, the J gene TRBJ2-7; D perhaps matches TRBD2 (6 bases). The CDR3 sequence is 15 residues long. V was clipped by 0 bases and J by 0 bases, with 9 bases between them. Per the germline V gene, CDR1 is SEHNR and CDR2 is FQNEAQ (reference sequence). The CDR3 DNA reads as TGTGCCAGCAGCTTAGCGCACGGGAGCTCCTACGAGCAGTACTTC. This encodes CASSLAHGSSYEQYF.

V gene TRBV7-2 combines with J gene TRBJ1-1, with 9 bases fitting TRBD1. J lost 1 base, V lost 2 bases, and 5 bases had no gene match. The CDR3 consists of 16 residues. Per germline, CDR1 SGHTA and CDR2 FQGNSA. For the CDR3, the DNA is TGTGCCAGCAGCTTACGGACAGGGGCCTGGAACACTGAAGCTTTCTTT. Translating gives CASSLRTGAWNTEAFF. Variable domain in full (rest from reference TRBV7-2 and TRBJ1-1): GAGVSQSPSNKVTEKGKDVELRCDPISGHTALYWYRQSLGQGLEFLIYFQGNSAPDKSGLPSDRFSAERTGGSVSTLTIQRTQQEDSAVYLCASSLRTGAWNTEAFFGQGTRLTVV.

The chain combines TRBV9 with TRBJ2-1; 9 bases are a match to TRBD2. V shed 4 bases and J 3 bases; nucleotides not matched to a gene: 8. Per the germline V gene, CDR1 is SGDLS and CDR2 is YYNGEE. The length of the CDR3 is 16 residues. CDR3 in DNA: TGTGCCAGCAGCCCCGGGGGGACTAGCTTCTACAATGAGCAGTTCTTC. Protein: CASSPGGTSFYNEQFF.

This chain connects TRBV9 to TRBJ1-1, with D tentatively TRBD1 (5 bases). Trimming took off 2 bases at V and 8 bases at J, with 10 bases between the two ends. Germline V gene lookup returns CDR1 SGDLS and CDR2 YYNGEE. This CDR3 has 12 amino acids. The CDR3 DNA is TGTGCCAGCAGCGTCCCAGGGACCGAAGCTTTCTTT. This gives the protein CASSVPGTEAFF.

The chain employs TRBV2 and TRBJ1-2, with TRBD1 matching over 8 bases. The CDR3 has 15 residues. With 2 bases clipped from V and 8 bases from J, the junction kept 10 bases outside the gene matches. Germline CDR1 reads SNHLY; CDR2 reads FYNNEI. The CDR3 spells CASSESQGALRGYTF. The CDR3 nucleotides read TGTGCCAGCAGTGAATCCCAGGGGGCGCTTCGGGGCTACACCTTC.

The gene calls are TRBV30 and TRBJ2-3; a weak D match, TRBD1 (5 bases). V dropped 0 bases and J dropped 7 bases, with 14 bases sitting between them. Per the germline V gene, CDR1 is GTSNPN and CDR2 is SVGIG (reference sequence). The CDR3 has 14 residues. The CDR3 nucleotides are TGTGCCTGGAGTGTCCCCTACGACAGCCATACGCAGTATTTT. It encodes CAWSVPYDSHTQYF. The whole variable domain, remainder taken from reference TRBV30 and TRBJ2-3, is SQTIHQWPATLVQPVGSPLSLECTVEGTSNPNLYWYRQAAGRGLQLLFYSVGIGQISSEVPQNLSASRPQDRQFILSSKKLLLSDSGFYLCAWSVPYDSHTQYFGPGTRLTVL.

This clone was seen just once. J is TRBJ2-3 and V is TRBV19, with 7 bases matching TRBD2. The V and J ends lost 10 bases and 4 bases, in that order; junction bases with no gene match: 14. This CDR3 comprises 15 residues. Germline V gene lookup returns CDR1 LNHDA and CDR2 SQIVND (reference sequence). CDR3 sequence reads: CATWESSGFPDTQYF. CDR3 sequence (DNA): TGTGCCACTTGGGAGTCTAGCGGATTTCCAGATACGCAGTATTTT. The whole variable domain, filled in from reference TRBV19 and TRBJ2-3, reads DGGITQSPKYLFRKEGQNVTLSCEQNLNHDAMYWYRQDPGQGLRLIYYSQIVNDFQKGDIAEGYSVSREKKESFPLTVTSAQKNPTAFYLCATWESSGFPDTQYFGPGTRLTVL.

This clone has a single count. The gene calls are TRBV6-5 and TRBJ2-5, with 7 nucleotides matching TRBD2. The assigned J gene may be wrong: the sequence end matches TRBJ2-7 better. From germline, CDR1 is MNHEY and CDR2 SVGAGI. CDR3 length: 16 amino acids. As DNA, the CDR3 is TGTGCCAGCAGTTACTCGGCCAGCGGGAATCCCTACGAGCAGTACTTC. It specifies CASSYSASGNPYEQYF.

V is TRBV27 and J is TRBJ2-7; D might be TRBD2 (5 bases). The V end lost 1 base, the J end lost 3 bases, and 7 bases lay between the germline ends. CDR1 is MNHEY, CDR2 SMNVEV, per germline (reference sequence). This CDR3 spans 13 amino acids. The CDR3, as DNA: TGTGCCAGCAGTTTATATCGGGGCTACGAGCAGTACTTC. Its translation: CASSLYRGYEQYF.